These 23 T cell receptor beta chains originate from one sample sequenced in a study of blood T cell repertoires in COVID-19. Sequencing was performed with immunoSEQ multiplex PCR; in TCRdb, only in-frame clones are kept and a portion is missing. The sample includes 80,000 or so clones, roughly four fifths of them seen just once. Sample: peripheral blood. The receptor set was obtained from a human donor in a cohort sampled during active COVID-19.

The table lists this clone with a few counts. This chain joins TRBV4-2 and TRBJ2-1; 8 bases are a match to TRBD2. Germline V gene data show CDR1 as LGHNA and CDR2 as YNFKEQ. The CDR3 loop spans 13 amino acids. V shed 8 bases and J 0 bases; nucleotides not matched to a gene: 0. The CDR3 spells CASGTSSYNEQFF. Here the CDR3 DNA reads TGTGCCAGCGGGACTAGCTCCTACAATGAGCAGTTCTTC.

The chain employs TRBV3-1 (or the pseudogene TRBV3-2) and TRBJ1-2; no firm D call. With 0 bases removed from V and 7 bases from J, the gap between germline ends came to 12 bases. This CDR3 has 14 residues. Germline loops: CDR1 LGHDT, CDR2 YNNKEL (reference sequence). CDR3 sequence: CASSQELGRAGYTF. The CDR3 DNA follows: TGTGCCAGCAGCCAAGAGCTAGGGCGGGCTGGCTACACCTTC.

The chain joins TRBV11-3 to TRBJ2-1; a weak D match, TRBD2 (6 bases). Germline CDR1 reads SGHNT; CDR2 reads YENEEA. The CDR3 loop spans 14 amino acids. Trimming cost V 0 bases and J 9 bases, with 12 bases left between them. The CDR3 DNA reads as TGTGCCAGCAGCTTAGACGGGCAGGAGGGTGAGCAGTTCTTC. This codes for CASSLDGQEGEQFF.

The V and J genes are TRBV15 and TRBJ2-5; weak D call: TRBD2 (5 bases). Trimming stripped 0 bases from V and 4 bases from J, with 15 bases between. This CDR3 has 16 amino acids. Per germline, CDR1 LNHNV and CDR2 YYDKDF (reference sequence). The CDR3 loop is CATSRDLVRAPETQYF. The CDR3 DNA sequence: TGTGCCACCAGCAGAGATTTAGTGCGGGCCCCAGAGACCCAGTACTTC.

The chain has TRBV5-1 and TRBJ1-2, with 8 nucleotides matching TRBD1. The V and J ends lost 2 bases and 5 bases, in that order; junction bases with no gene match: 5. This CDR3 has 14 residues. CDR1 and CDR2 from the germline V gene are SGHRS and YFSETQ. The CDR3 loop reads CASSFDRGVYGYTF. CDR3 coding DNA: TGCGCCAGCAGCTTTGACAGGGGCGTTTATGGCTACACCTTC.

The rearrangement joins TRBV12-3 or TRBV12-4 to TRBJ1-1; the D is unclear. The V end was cut by 1 base, the J end by 10 bases, with 10 bases between. This CDR3 is built from 12 residues. This CDR3 reads CASSLDLGGAFF. Written as DNA, the CDR3 is TGTGCCAGCAGTTTAGACCTGGGAGGAGCTTTCTTT.

In this sample, this clone turned up once. The CDR3 DNA reads as TGCGCCAGCAGCTTACAAAACATCGACACTGAAGCTTTCTTT. This encodes CASSLQNIDTEAFF. The chain recombines TRBV5-1 with TRBJ1-1; D is undetermined. V shed 2 bases and J shed 3 bases, with 11 bases lying between them. The CDR3 is 14 residues long. Germline CDR1 SGHRS, CDR2 YFSETQ.

The V gene is TRBV7-6, the J gene TRBJ2-7, with 8 positions matching TRBD2. The CDR3 is made up of 14 amino acids. CDR1 is SGHVS, CDR2 FNYEAQ, per germline. Trimming removed 1 base from V and 7 bases from J; junction bases left unmatched: 6. DNA of the CDR3: TGTGCCAGCAGCTTAGGGGGGACTAGTGGGGAGCAGTACTTC. Its protein is CASSLGGTSGEQYF.

The chain joins TRBV6-2 or TRBV6-3 to TRBJ2-7; D possibly corresponds to TRBD1 (6 bases). The CDR3 is 13 amino acids. V shed 6 bases and J shed 1 base, with 10 bases lying between them. CDR1 is MNHEY, CDR2 SVGEGT, per germline. The CDR3 DNA is TGTGCCAGCAGCTTCGGACAGTCCTACGAGCAGTACTTC. Translated, it gives CASSFGQSYEQYF.

J is TRBJ2-5 and V is TRBV10-3; 9 bases match TRBD2. V dropped 10 bases and J dropped 4; count of bases not matched to a gene: 13. The germline CDR1 and CDR2 sequences are ENHRY and SYGVKD. The CDR3 contains 15 residues. CDR3 amino acids: CATRRGSGGVETQYF. CDR3 coding DNA: TGTGCCACCAGACGGGGTAGCGGGGGTGTAGAGACCCAGTACTTC.

A few counts support this clone. The chain carries TRBV5-5 and TRBJ1-4; a weak D match, TRBD1 (5 bases). There are 18 residues in the CDR3. CDR1 is SGHKS, CDR2 YYEKEE, per germline (reference sequence). The germline V and J ends were trimmed by 0 bases and 6 bases, with 21 bases remaining between them. The CDR3 region is CASSLAGKNPQGYEKLFF. The DNA of the CDR3 is TGTGCCAGCAGCTTGGCCGGCAAAAACCCGCAGGGTTATGAAAAACTGTTTTTT.

This clone was detected only once. The V and J genes are TRBV24-1 and TRBJ2-2; D possibly corresponds to TRBD2 (6 bases). The CDR3 is 16 residues long. V was shortened by 3 bases and J by 1 base, with 11 bases between the two germline ends. Looked up from germline, CDR1 is KGHDR and CDR2 is SFDVKD. The CDR3 loop is CATSDTGAGNTGELFF. The CDR3 DNA reads TGTGCCACCAGTGATACCGGAGCGGGGAACACCGGGGAGCTGTTTTTT.

This sequence joins TRBV15 and TRBJ2-7, with a weak D call TRBD2 (5 bases). The V end lost 3 bases, the J end lost 2 bases, and 11 bases lay between the germline ends. This CDR3 is 14 amino acids long. Germline V gene data show CDR1 as LNHNV and CDR2 as YYDKDF (reference sequence). CDR3 residues: CATSSLDSPYEQYF. CDR3 sequence (DNA): TGTGCCACCAGCAGTTTGGACTCTCCCTACGAGCAGTACTTC.

The V call is TRBV15, the J call TRBJ1-1, with 8 bases matching TRBD1. The germline gives CDR1 LNHNV, CDR2 YYDKDF (reference sequence). V trimming: 3 bases; J trimming: 7 bases; junction bases outside the gene matches: 1. The CDR3 extends over 12 amino acids. CDR3 nucleotide sequence: TGTGCCACCAGCAGGGACAGGGTTGAAGCTTTCTTT. Translated, it gives CATSRDRVEAFF.

This clone was counted between two and nine times. The CDR3 DNA follows: TGTGCCAGCAGTTTAGGGACAGGGAGGAAAAAACTGTTTTTT. It codes for CASSLGTGRKKLFF. The rearrangement joins TRBV27 to TRBJ1-4; TRBD1 aligns across 9 bases. The CDR3 runs 14 residues. Looked up from germline, CDR1 is MNHEY and CDR2 is SMNVEV (reference sequence). J lost 9 bases, V lost 2 bases, and 4 bases had no gene match.

This clone has only a few counts. The chain carries TRBV7-8 and TRBJ1-2; TRBD1 matches at 8 bases. The V and J ends lost 5 bases and 2 bases, in that order; junction bases with no gene match: 7. The CDR3 contains 15 residues. Germline V CDR1 and CDR2: SGHVS, FQNEAQ. The CDR3 here is CASSTRTGTNYGYTF. The CDR3 bases are TGTGCCAGCAGCACCCGGACAGGGACAAACTATGGCTACACCTTC. Looking up the rest from reference TRBV7-8 and TRBJ1-2 gives the full variable domain: GAGVSQSPRYKVAKRGQDVALRCDPISGHVSLFWYQQALGQGPEFLTYFQNEAQLDKSGLPSDRFFAERPEGSVSTLKIQRTQQEDSAVYLCASSTRTGTNYGYTFGSGTRLTVV.

The rearrangement uses TRBV2 and TRBJ2-7; TRBD1 is a possible D gene (6 bases). The V end was cut by 2 bases, the J end by 2 bases, with 22 bases between. The germline gives CDR1 SNHLY, CDR2 FYNNEI. This CDR3 spans 18 amino acids. DNA of the CDR3: TGTGCCAGCAGTGAACTCAAAAAGCCCCTGGACAGTGCCTACGAGCAGTACTTC. Amino acids: CASSELKKPLDSAYEQYF.

V gene TRBV6-5 combines with J gene TRBJ2-1; TRBD2 matches at 8 bases. Germline V gene lookup returns CDR1 MNHEY and CDR2 SVGAGI. V lost 8 bases, J lost 1 base, and 4 bases stayed unmatched. CDR3 length: 14 residues. The CDR3 DNA reads TGTGCCAGCTCGAGACTAGCGTCCTACAATGAGCAGTTCTTC. Amino acids: CASSRLASYNEQFF.

The chain uses TRBV19 and TRBJ2-5, with 7 bases fitting TRBD2. Germline-derived CDR1 and CDR2 are LNHDA and SQIVND (reference sequence). J lost 1 base, V lost 6 bases, and 8 bases had no gene match. CDR3 length: 15 residues. The CDR3 DNA reads TGTGCCAGTAGGAGGGAGGGGAGCGGCCAAGAGACCCAGTACTTC. Protein product: CASRREGSGQETQYF.

The chain's CDR3 is CASSVGQGNQPQHF. As DNA, the CDR3 is TGTGCCAGCAGTGTTGGGCAGGGCAATCAGCCCCAGCATTTT. The gene calls are TRBV6-2 or TRBV6-3 and TRBJ1-5; no clear D gene. Trimming removed 5 bases from V and 2 bases from J, with 10 bases in between. The germline V gene encodes CDR1 MNHEY and CDR2 SVGEGT. This CDR3 contains 14 residues.

This clone was counted only a few times. The chain couples TRBV25-1 to TRBJ1-1, with a weak D call TRBD1 (5 bases). Trimming shortened V by 4 bases and J by 0 bases, and 18 bases separated the two germline ends. The CDR3 is 17 amino acids. Germline V gene sequence: CDR1 MGHDK, CDR2 SYGVNS. The CDR3 coding sequence is TGTGCCAGCAGTGGGAATGCAGGGTACTTCGTGAACACTGAAGCTTTCTTT. The encoded protein is CASSGNAGYFVNTEAFF.

This clone has just a few counts. The chain recombines TRBV6-2 or TRBV6-3 with TRBJ1-5; TRBD1 matches 9 bases. Germline CDR1 and CDR2: MNHEY and SVGEGT. The CDR3 is 16 residues long. J was trimmed by 3 bases and V by 2 bases; bases with no gene match: 5. CDR3 nucleotides: TGTGCCAGCAGTTACAGTGGGACAGGGAACAATCAGCCCCAGCATTTT. It is translated as CASSYSGTGNNQPQHF.

This chain joins TRBV7-9 and TRBJ2-7, with 8 positions matching TRBD1. Germline loops: CDR1 SEHNR, CDR2 FQNEAQ (reference sequence). The ends lost 7 bases at V and 4 bases at J; junction bases unmatched: 9. This CDR3 is 14 amino acids long. This CDR3 reads CASTRTGTGYEQYF. The DNA for the CDR3 is TGTGCCAGCACCAGAACCGGGACAGGATACGAGCAGTACTTC.